The 10 T cell receptor beta chains listed next were all sequenced from one sample in a study of graft-versus-host responses after intestinal transplantation. No antigens are known for them. Profiled with immunoSEQ multiplex PCR; TCRdb holds only in-frame clones, not every one. In the table there are 140,000 or so clones, 80% to 95% of which are singletons. Source: unstimulated CD4+ T cells sorted from spleen or lymph node cells, taken before intestinal transplant. The receptors were sampled from a human donor who received an intestinal transplant.

V gene TRBV7-2 combines with J gene TRBJ2-4; D gene unclear. The V end was cut by 5 bases, the J end by 7 bases, with 9 bases between. CDR1 SGHTA and CDR2 FQGNSA come from the germline V gene. The CDR3 runs to 12 residues. CDR3 residues: CASSPYSNIQYF. DNA for the CDR3: TGTGCCAGCAGCCCGTATTCCAACATTCAGTACTTC.

The V and J genes are TRBV7-8 and TRBJ1-6; 8 nucleotides agree with TRBD1. Germline CDR1 and CDR2: SGHVS and FQNEAQ. V was pared by 1 base and J by 7 bases, with 0 bases of the junction left unmatched. The CDR3 contains 14 residues. The CDR3 coding sequence is TGTGCCAGCAGCTTAGGGACAGGGAATTCACCCCTCCACTTT. Encoded protein: CASSLGTGNSPLHF.

The CDR3 sequence: CASSSSLAVYNEQFF. The CDR3 DNA is TGTGCCAGCAGCTCTAGCCTAGCGGTTTACAATGAGCAGTTCTTC. This rearrangement joins TRBV14 to TRBJ2-1; TRBD2 agrees at 7 bases. CDR3 length equals 15 residues. From germline, CDR1 is SGHDN and CDR2 FVKESK. The V gene end was trimmed by 5 bases and the J gene end by 4 bases; junction bases not matched to a gene: 8.

The V call is TRBV28, the J call TRBJ2-3; TRBD1 agrees at 8 bases. Germline-derived CDR1 and CDR2 are MDHEN and SYDVKM. The ends lost 6 bases at V and 1 base at J; junction bases unmatched: 6. The CDR3 loop spans 15 amino acids. CDR3 sequence (DNA): TGTGCCAGCAGACCTACAGGGGGACGCACAGATACGCAGTATTTT. Amino acids: CASRPTGGRTDTQYF.

The rearrangement links TRBV5-6 to TRBJ2-5, with TRBD1 identical over 7 bases. Germline CDR1 is SGHDT and CDR2 is YYEEEE. V was pared by 0 bases and J by 12 bases, with 2 bases of the junction left unmatched. The CDR3 covers 11 residues. The CDR3 loop is CASSLGQGEYF. In DNA form, the CDR3 reads TGTGCCAGCAGCTTGGGACAGGGCGAGTACTTC.

The chain uses TRBV7-2 and TRBJ2-3; TRBD2 agrees at 14 bases. CDR3 length equals 16 residues. Germline V gives CDR1 SGHTA, CDR2 FQGNSA. The V gene end was trimmed by 5 bases and the J gene end by 4 bases; junction bases not matched to a gene: 5. CDR3 sequence: CASSDGLAGGADTQYF. DNA of the CDR3: TGTGCCAGCAGCGACGGACTAGCGGGAGGCGCAGATACGCAGTATTTT.

V gene TRBV11-2 combines with J gene TRBJ2-2, with 10 nucleotides matching TRBD2. The CDR3 is made up of 17 amino acids. The V and J ends lost 7 bases and 0 bases, in that order; junction bases with no gene match: 8. Per the germline V gene, CDR1 is SGHAT and CDR2 is FQNNGV. CDR3 DNA sequence: TGTGCCAGCATCATCGTCAGCGGGAGGGCGAACACCGGGGAGCTGTTTTTT. It is translated as CASIIVSGRANTGELFF.

With regard to this clone: One end of the junction is discordant with germline, which a read error may explain. CDR3 bases: TGTGCCAGCAGCTCCTCGGGGGACTACGGCTACACCTTC. It specifies CASSSSGDYGYTF. The chain carries TRBV7-9 and TRBJ1-2, with a possible D match to TRBD1 (5 bases). CDR3 length: 13 residues. The germline gives CDR1 SEHNR, CDR2 FQNEAQ (reference sequence).

Comments on this clone: An end of the junction differs from the germline gene, which may be a read error. The sample has other DNA sequences that encode this CDR3 too. V gene TRBV6-9 combines with J gene TRBJ1-5, with D uncertain. Germline V lookup: CDR1 MNHGY, CDR2 SVAAGI. The CDR3 contains 14 residues. This CDR3 reads CASSYGLGNQPQHF. As DNA, the CDR3 is TGTGCCAGCAGTTATGGTCTGGGCAATCAGCCCCAACATTTT.

The rearrangement joins TRBV7-9 to TRBJ2-7, with 11 bases matching TRBD1. Germline CDR1 reads SEHNR; CDR2 reads FQNEAQ (reference sequence). The V gene end was trimmed by 2 bases and the J gene end by 9 bases; junction bases not matched to a gene: 9. The CDR3 length is 15 residues. CDR3 residues: CASSLSPGQGVAQYF. The CDR3 region has the DNA TGTGCCAGCAGCTTATCTCCGGGACAGGGGGTAGCGCAGTACTTC.